This TCR beta chain stems from a study of blood T cell repertoires in COVID-19. As for the study in general: Specimens from acute and convalescent COVID-19 originated in the United States, Italy and Spain. Sample material is recorded as cDNA or gDNA derived from T cells, B-cell-depleted T cells, or PBMCs.

This CDR3 region has 14 residues. Trimming shortened V by 0 bases and J by 2 bases, and 8 bases separated the two germline ends. CDR1 SGHRS and CDR2 YFSETQ come from the germline V gene. Per the study methods: Amplified reference gene primers provided the basis for estimating nucleated cell counts. Measured with immunoSEQ multiplex PCR; TCRdb has only the in-frame clones, and not every one. V and J calls plus clone size are reproduced from that table; the DNA served to infer D and trimming. The table lists 70,000 to 75,000 clones, about four fifths of them singletons. The sequenced sample was peripheral blood. J is TRBJ1-2 and V is TRBV5-1; D not resolved. This clonotype originated in a man aged 70 or older with acute or convalescent COVID-19. The CDR3 DNA reads TGCGCCAGCAGCTTGGATGGAGACAACTATGGCTACACCTTC. Translated, it gives CASSLDGDNYGYTF.